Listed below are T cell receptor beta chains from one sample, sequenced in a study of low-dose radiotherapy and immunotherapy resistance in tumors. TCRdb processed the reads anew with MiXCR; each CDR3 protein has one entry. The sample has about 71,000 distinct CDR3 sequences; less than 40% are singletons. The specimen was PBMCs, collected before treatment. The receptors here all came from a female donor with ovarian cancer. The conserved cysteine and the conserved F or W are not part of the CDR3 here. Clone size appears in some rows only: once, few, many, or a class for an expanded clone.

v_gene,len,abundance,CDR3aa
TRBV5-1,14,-,ASSPGLAGLNNEQF
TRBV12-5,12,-,ASGLAVNSYEQY
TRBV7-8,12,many,ASSIRQGTDTQY
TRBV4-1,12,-,ASSPAGDGIEAF
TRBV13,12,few,ASSRRGQQETQY
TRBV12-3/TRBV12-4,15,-,ASSRTSGGNTGELFF
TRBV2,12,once,ASTRTGGYGELF
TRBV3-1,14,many,ASSQPGLAGVNEQF
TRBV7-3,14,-,ASSLNPGLDTGELF
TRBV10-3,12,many,AISARESGNTIY
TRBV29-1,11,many,SAGTGDGSPLH
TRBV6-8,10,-,ASSEFLETQY
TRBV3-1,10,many,ASYGGNTEAF
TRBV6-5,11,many,ASSAGNRYEQY
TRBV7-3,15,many,ASSLAGTSGVPYEQY
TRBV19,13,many,ASSIDRDGKETQY
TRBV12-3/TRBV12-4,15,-,ASSSAGKGYSNQPQH
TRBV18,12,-,ASSPNGNGELFF
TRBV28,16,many,ASSLGDGKVSYNSPLH
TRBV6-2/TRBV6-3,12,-,ASRSGANYNEQF
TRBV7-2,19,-,ASSLAWGPGLAGVDPGSCF
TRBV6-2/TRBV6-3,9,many,ASSGSYEQY
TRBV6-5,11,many,ASRTRGGDTQY
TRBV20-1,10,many,SARPTASEQY
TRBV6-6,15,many,ASSYSQTGTMLVEQY
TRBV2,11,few,ASTGANTGELF
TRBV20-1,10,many,SAQTSRVEQY
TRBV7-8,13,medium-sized,ASGTAGTGGEKLF
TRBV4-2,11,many,ASSLWDSYEQY
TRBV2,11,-,ASSGDRGNEQY
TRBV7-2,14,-,ASREDPGLRTDTQY
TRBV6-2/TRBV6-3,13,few,ASSHRDRTTGELF
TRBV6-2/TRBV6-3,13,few,ASQTSGTPADTQY
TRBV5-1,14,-,ASSLSPTGGNEKLF
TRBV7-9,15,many,ASSLSRPGIDNTEAF
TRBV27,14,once,ASSLSGGRARNEQF
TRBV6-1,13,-,ASSRVSANTGELF
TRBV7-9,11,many,ASSFLMGETQY
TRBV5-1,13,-,ASSLDGQGRGELF
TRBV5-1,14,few,ASSLRLGRSYNEQF
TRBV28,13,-,ASSTSGRVVYEQY
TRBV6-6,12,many,ASSYSLGGEKLF
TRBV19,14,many,ASSPPSDRTGETQY
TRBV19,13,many,ASSITGLAKNIQY
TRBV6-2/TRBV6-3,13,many,ASGRQGFYQETQY
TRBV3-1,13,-,ASSPTTGLNTEAF
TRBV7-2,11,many,ASSPQGPYEQY
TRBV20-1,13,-,SASLSGRGIDEQF
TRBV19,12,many,ASKQTGNTGELF